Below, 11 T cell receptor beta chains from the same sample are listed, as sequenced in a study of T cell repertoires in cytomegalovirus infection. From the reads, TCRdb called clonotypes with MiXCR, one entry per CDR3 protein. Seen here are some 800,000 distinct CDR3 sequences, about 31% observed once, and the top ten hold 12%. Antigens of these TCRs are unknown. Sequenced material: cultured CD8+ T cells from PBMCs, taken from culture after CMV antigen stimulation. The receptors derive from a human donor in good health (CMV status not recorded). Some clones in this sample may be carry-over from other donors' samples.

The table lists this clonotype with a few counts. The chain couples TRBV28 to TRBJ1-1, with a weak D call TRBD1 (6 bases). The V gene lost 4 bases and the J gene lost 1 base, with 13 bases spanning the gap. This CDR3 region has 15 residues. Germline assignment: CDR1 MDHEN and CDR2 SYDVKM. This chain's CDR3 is CASSYPGGSNTEAFF. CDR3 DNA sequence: TGTGCCAGCAGTTACCCCGGGGGCTCGAACACTGAAGCTTTCTTT.

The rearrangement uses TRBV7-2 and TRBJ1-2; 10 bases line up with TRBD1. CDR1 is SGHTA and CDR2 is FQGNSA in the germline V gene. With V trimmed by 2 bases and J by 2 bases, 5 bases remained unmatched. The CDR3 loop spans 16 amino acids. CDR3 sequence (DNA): TGTGCCAGCAGCTTATTCCGGGACAGGGGCAACTATGGCTACACCTTC. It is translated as CASSLFRDRGNYGYTF.

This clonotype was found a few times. The CDR3: CASSHLGEAFF. DNA of the CDR3: TGTGCCAGCAGTCATTTGGGGGAAGCTTTCTTT. V usage is TRBV6-4 and J usage is TRBJ1-1; D unresolved. The V end lost 5 bases, the J end lost 8 bases, and 9 bases lay between the germline ends. This CDR3 has 11 amino acids. CDR1 is MRHNA and CDR2 is SNTAGT in the germline V gene.

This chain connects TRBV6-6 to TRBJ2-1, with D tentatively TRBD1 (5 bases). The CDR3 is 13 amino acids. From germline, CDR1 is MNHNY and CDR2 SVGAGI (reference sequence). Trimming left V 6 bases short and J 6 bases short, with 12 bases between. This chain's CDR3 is CASSIRQGNEQFF. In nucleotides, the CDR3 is TGTGCCAGCAGCATCCGGCAGGGCAATGAGCAGTTCTTC.

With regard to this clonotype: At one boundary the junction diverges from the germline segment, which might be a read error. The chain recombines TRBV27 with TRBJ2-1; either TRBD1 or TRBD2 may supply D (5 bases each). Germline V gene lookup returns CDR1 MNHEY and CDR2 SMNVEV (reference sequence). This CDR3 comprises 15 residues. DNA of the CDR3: TGTGCCAACAGTCCCGGGACCCTCGAAGGAATTGAGCAGTTCTTC. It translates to CANSPGTLEGIEQFF.

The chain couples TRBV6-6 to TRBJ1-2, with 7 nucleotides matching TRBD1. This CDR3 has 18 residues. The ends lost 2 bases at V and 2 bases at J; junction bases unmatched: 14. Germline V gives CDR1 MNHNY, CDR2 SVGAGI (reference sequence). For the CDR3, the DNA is TGTGCCAGCAGTTACCTCGTGAGACAAGGGGGCCTAAACTATGGCTACACCTTC. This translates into CASSYLVRQGGLNYGYTF.

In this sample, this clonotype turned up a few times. CDR3 DNA: TGTGCCAGCAGTGAGGAGGGCCGAAACACCATATATTTT. Translated: CASSEEGRNTIYF. This chain connects TRBV2 to TRBJ1-3; D ambiguous. The V gene lost 3 bases and the J gene lost 5 bases, with 8 bases spanning the gap. The CDR3 is 13 amino acids. The germline gives CDR1 SNHLY, CDR2 FYNNEI.

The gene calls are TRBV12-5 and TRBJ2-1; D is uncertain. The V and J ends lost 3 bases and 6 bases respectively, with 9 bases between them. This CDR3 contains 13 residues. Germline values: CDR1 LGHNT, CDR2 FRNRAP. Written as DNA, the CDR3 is TGTGCTAGTGGTTTCCAAGGCGGCAATGAGCAGTTCTTC. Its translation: CASGFQGGNEQFF.

CDR3 nucleotide sequence: TGTGCCAGCAGCTTAATGACAGGGGGGCACAATGAGCAGTTCTTC. Translation: CASSLMTGGHNEQFF. This rearrangement joins TRBV7-3 to TRBJ2-1; TRBD1 agrees at 9 bases. The CDR3 extends over 15 amino acids. Germline V gene lookup returns CDR1 SGHTA and CDR2 FQGTGA. The J segment lost 5 bases and the V segment lost 1 base, leaving 3 bases of the junction unmatched.

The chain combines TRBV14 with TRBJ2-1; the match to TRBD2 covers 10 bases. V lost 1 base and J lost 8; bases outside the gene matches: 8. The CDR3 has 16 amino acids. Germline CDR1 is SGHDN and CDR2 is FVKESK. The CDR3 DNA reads TGTGCCAGCAGCCAAGGACAGCGGGGGGGCCGAGATGAGCAGTTCTTC. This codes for CASSQGQRGGRDEQFF.

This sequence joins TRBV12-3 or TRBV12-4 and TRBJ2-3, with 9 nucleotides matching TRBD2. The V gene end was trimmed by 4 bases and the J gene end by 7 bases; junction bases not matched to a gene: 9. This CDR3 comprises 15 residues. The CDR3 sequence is CASSSGLAGAYTQYF. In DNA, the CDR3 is TGTGCCAGCAGTTCGGGGTTAGCGGGGGCCTATACGCAGTATTTT.